This T cell receptor (beta chain) was obtained from a study of cytomegalovirus exposure and HLA in healthy donors. Deletions cut 1 base from V and 0 bases from J, with 11 bases between. Germline V CDR1 and CDR2: SGDLS, YYNGEE. The CDR3 has 17 amino acids. Study outcomes and limitations: An analysis that came later showed most CMV-associated TCR beta chains appearing HLA-restricted.

60 Vbeta and 13 Jbeta primers were used in PCR. The table came from immunoSEQ multiplex PCR; TCRdb's copy has only in-frame clones and leaves some out. The sample carries about 160,000 clones, about 80% recorded once. Note on this clone: The antigen is not known.

The gene calls are TRBV9 and TRBJ1-6; D is uncertain. The receptor's source is a young man in good health and CMV-seronegative. Sequencing was done on a sample of PBMCs. This CDR3 reads CASSVREANSYNSPLHF. The CDR3 region has the DNA TGTGCCAGCAGCGTAAGGGAGGCCAACTCCTATAATTCACCCCTCCACTTT.